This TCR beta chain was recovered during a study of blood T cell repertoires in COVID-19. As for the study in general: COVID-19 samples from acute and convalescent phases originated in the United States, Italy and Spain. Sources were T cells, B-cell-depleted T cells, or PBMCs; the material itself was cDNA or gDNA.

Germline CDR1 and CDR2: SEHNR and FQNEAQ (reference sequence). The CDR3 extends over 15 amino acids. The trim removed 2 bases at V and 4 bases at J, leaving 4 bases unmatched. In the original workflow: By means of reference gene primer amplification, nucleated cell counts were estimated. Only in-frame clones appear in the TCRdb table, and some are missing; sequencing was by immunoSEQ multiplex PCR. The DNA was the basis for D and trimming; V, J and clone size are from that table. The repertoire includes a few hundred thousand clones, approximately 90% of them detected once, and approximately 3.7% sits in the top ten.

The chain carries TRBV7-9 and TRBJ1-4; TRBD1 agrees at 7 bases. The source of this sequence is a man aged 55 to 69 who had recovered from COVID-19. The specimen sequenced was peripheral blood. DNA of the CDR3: TGTGCCAGCAGCTTAACGACAGGGAATAATGAAAAACTGTTTTTT. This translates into CASSLTTGNNEKLFF.